This TCR beta chain originates from a study of blood T cell repertoires in COVID-19 (dated by TCRdb to about 2020). Study-level background: Samples from collaborators originated in the United States, Italy and Spain and spanned both the acute and convalescent phases of COVID-19. Where HLA class I and class II types were available, the types were taken from metadata supplied by the sample provider, not from assay-based typing. A freely available public database, intended as a resource for researchers studying the immune response to SARS-CoV-2, is where the repertoires were released. The prospective study material was composed of cDNA or gDNA derived from T cells, B-cell-depleted T cells, or PBMCs. Samples were obtained from the ongoing ImmuneRACE study (first 160 participants) and from 1,000 to 1,500 subjects provided by 6 global collaborators. The dataset comprised deeply sampled blood TCRbeta repertoires from subjects exposed to, actively infected with, or recovered from COVID-19. A de-identified subject ID, COVID-19 status, age in years and sex were almost always included in the sample metadata.

Each collaborating institution followed its own protocols to collect whole blood in K2EDTA tubes. For TCRbeta analysis, collaborator samples were shipped as frozen whole blood, as isolated PBMCs, or as DNA extracted from either sample type. From its cysteine to its phenylalanine, the CDR3 spans 15 amino acids. Kept here is only the CDR3 DNA, which spans 45 bases and is read in frame from base 1. The junction shows trimming of 0 bases on V and 2 bases on J, plus 9 bases between the germline ends. From a lookup of the germline V gene (reference sequence), CDR1 and CDR2 are LNHNV and YYDKDF. Comment on this clone: The clone's antigen remains unknown. Base qualities were left out, and no much larger clone turns up one base away.

On the study overall, not on this receptor specifically: How much clinical and demographic metadata was included differed by source and by participant, and the metadata was provided uncurated.

TCRbeta CDR3 regions were amplified from genomic DNA using the immunoSEQ Assay, a bias-controlled multiplex PCR. As for the original processing: Nucleated cell counts per sample were estimated from amplification of reference gene primers within the assay. To quantify the absolute abundance of each unique TCRbeta CDR3 rearrangement, sequence reads were collapsed and filtered. For each sample, productive Simpson clonality was calculated as the square root of Simpson's diversity index over productive rearrangements. This immuneACCESS table, as held by TCRdb, lists in-frame sequences with V and J called but not all clones. Of the missing ones, under half trace to an unresolved V gene in checked studies; the others have no known cause. V and J calls and clone size are copied from that table; D and trimming were computed from the DNA. The sample has some 300,000 clones on record, about 87% of them singletons. The top ten constitute over 1% of the sample.

The V gene is TRBV15 and the J gene is TRBJ2-3; 6 matching bases give a weak D call of TRBD1. This TCR derives from a man aged 65-85 years with acute or convalescent COVID-19. The source material was peripheral blood. The base sequence is TGTGCCACCAGCAGAGATCGGACAGACACAGATACGCAGTATTTT. Its amino acids are CATSRDRTDTDTQYF.